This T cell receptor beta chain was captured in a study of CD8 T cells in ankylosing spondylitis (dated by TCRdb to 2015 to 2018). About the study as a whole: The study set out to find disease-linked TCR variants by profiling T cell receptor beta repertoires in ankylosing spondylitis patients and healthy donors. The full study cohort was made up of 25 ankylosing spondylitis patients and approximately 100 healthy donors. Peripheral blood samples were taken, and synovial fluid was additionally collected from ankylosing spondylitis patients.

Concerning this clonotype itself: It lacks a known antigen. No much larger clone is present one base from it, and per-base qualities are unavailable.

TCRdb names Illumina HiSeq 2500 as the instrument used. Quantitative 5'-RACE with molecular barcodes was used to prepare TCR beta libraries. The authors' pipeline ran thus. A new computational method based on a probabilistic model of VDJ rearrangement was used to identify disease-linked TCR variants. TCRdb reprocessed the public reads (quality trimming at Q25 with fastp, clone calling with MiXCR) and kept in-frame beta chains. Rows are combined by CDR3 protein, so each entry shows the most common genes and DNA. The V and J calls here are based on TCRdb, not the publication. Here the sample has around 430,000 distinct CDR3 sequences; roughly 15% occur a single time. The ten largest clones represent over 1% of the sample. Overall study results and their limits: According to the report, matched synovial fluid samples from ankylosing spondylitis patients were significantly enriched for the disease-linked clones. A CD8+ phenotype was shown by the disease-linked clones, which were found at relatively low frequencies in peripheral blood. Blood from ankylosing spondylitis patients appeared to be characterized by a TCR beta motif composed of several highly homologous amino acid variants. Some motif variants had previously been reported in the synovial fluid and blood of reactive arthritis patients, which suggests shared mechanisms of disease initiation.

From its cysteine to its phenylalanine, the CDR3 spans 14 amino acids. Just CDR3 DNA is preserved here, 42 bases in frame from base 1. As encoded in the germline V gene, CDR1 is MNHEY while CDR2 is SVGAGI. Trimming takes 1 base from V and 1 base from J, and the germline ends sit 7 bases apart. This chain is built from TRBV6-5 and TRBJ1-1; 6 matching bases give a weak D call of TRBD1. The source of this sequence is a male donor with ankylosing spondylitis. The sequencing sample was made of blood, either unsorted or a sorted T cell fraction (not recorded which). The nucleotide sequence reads TGTGCCAGCAGTTACTGGGACAAGAACACTGAAGCTTTCTTT. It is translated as CASSYWDKNTEAFF.